The sequence of this TCR beta chain was determined in a study of T cells in Graves' hyperthyroidism and ophthalmopathy. General study results and limits: Ophthalmopathy, as predicted by the model, came a median 6.5 months after the prediction. In blood, most of the thyroid clonotypes expanded above 0.001 were also present.

Germline lookup yields CDR1 MGHRA and CDR2 YSYEKL. Trimming shortened V by 3 bases and J by 4 bases, and 10 bases separated the two germline ends. The CDR3 totals 14 residues. What was amplified from RNA transcripts were TCR beta CDR3 regions. Initially, a first-round RT-PCR of the TCR CDR3 employed the HTBI primer set. Using its own MiXCR run on the multiplex PCR reads, TCRdb lists one record per CDR3 protein. The sample shows over 350,000 distinct CDR3 sequences, roughly 13% of them seen only once. As concerns this clonotype: The antigen is undetermined.

Diagnoses were established using clinical symptoms, serum thyroxine and TRAb, thyroid ultrasound and orbital computed tomography. The material sequenced was blood. This clonotype was obtained from a man aged 50 to 60 with Graves' ophthalmopathy. The chain recombines TRBV4-1 with TRBJ2-1; perhaps TRBD1 as D (6 bases). In nucleotides, the CDR3 is TGCGCCAGCAGCCATCCCACAGGGTACAATGAGCAGTTCTTC. It translates to CASSHPTGYNEQFF.